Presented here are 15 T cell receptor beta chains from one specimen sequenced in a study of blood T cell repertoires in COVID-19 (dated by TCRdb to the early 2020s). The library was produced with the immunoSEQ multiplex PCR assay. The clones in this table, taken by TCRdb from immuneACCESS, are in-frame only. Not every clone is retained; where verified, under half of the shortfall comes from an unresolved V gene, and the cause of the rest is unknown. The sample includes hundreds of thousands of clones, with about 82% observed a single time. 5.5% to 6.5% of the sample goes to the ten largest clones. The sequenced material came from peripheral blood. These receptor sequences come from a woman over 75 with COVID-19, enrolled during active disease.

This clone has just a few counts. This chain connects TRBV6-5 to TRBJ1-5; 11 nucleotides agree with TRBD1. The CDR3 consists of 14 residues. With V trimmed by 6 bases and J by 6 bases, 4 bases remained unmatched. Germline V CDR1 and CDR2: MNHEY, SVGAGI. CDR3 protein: CASRQGQGVQPQHF. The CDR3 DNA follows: TGTGCCAGCAGACAGGGACAGGGGGTTCAGCCCCAGCATTTT.

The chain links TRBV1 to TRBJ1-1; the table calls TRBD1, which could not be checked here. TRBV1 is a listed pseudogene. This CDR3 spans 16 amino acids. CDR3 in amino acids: CTSSLGTGEGRTEAFF. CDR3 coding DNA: TGCACCAGCAGCCTGGGGACAGGGGAGGGGAGGACTGAAGCTTTCTTT.

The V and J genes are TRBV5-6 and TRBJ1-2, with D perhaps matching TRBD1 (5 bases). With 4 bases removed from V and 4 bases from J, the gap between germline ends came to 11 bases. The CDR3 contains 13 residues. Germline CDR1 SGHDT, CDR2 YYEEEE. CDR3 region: CASSRTGGYGYTF. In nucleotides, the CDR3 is TGTGCCAGCAGCCGAACCGGGGGCTATGGCTACACCTTC. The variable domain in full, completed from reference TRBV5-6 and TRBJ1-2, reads DAGVTQSPTHLIKTRGQQVTLRCSPKSGHDTVSWYQQALGQGPQFIFQYYEEEERQRGNFPDRFSGHQFPNYSSELNVNALLLGDSALYLCASSRTGGYGYTFGSGTRLTVV.

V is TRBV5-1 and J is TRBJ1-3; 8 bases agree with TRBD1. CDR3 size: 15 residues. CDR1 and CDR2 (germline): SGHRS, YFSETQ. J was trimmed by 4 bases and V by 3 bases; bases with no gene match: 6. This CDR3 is CASSWTGTRGNTIYF. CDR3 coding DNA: TGCGCCAGCAGCTGGACAGGGACCCGAGGAAACACCATATATTTT.

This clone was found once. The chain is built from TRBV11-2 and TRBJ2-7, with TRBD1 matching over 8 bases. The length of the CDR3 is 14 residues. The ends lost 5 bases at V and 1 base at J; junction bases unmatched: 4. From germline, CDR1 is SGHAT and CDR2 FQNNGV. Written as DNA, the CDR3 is TGTGCCAGCAGCAGGGACAGGATTTCCTACGAGCAGTACGTC. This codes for CASSRDRISYEQYV.

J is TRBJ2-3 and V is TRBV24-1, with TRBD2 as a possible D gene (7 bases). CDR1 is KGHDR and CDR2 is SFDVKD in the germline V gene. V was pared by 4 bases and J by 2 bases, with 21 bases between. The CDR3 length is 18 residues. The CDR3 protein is CATSDGRGRGGATDTQYF. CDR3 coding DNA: TGTGCCACCAGTGACGGAAGGGGGAGGGGGGGTGCCACAGATACGCAGTATTTT.

CDR3 region: CASSRRQGTDSNQPQHF. As DNA, the CDR3 is TGTGCCAGCAGTCGGAGACAGGGGACGGATAGCAATCAGCCCCAGCATTTT. The J gene is TRBJ1-5, the V gene TRBV27; TRBD1 agrees at 8 bases. The germline CDR1 and CDR2 sequences are MNHEY and SMNVEV (reference sequence). The CDR3 is 17 residues long. The trim removed 5 bases at V and 0 bases at J, leaving 9 bases unmatched.

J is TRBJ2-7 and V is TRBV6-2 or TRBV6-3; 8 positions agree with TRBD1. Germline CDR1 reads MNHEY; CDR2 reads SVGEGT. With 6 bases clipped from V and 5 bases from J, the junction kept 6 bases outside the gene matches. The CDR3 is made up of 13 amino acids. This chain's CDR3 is CASSRQGSHEQYF. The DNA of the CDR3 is TGTGCCAGCAGCCGACAGGGGAGTCACGAGCAGTACTTC.

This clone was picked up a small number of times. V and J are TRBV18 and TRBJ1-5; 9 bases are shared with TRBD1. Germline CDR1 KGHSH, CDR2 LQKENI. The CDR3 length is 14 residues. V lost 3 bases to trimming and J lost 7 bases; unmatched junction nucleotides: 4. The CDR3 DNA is TGTGCCAGCTCACCGCGGACAGGGGAACAGCCCCAGCATTTT. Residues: CASSPRTGEQPQHF.

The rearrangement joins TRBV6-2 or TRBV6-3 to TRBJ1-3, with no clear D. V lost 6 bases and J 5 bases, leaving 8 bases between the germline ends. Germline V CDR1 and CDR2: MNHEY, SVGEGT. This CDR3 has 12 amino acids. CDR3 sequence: CASSRTRNTIYF. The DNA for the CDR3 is TGTGCCAGCAGCCGCACTCGAAACACCATATATTTT.

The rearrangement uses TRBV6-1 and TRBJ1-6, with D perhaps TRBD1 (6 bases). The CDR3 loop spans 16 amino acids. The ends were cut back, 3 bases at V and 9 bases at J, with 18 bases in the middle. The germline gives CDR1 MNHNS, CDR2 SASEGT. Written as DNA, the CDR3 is TGTGCCAGCAGTGATCAGGGGAGCAACTTAGGTTCACCCCTCCACTTT. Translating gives CASSDQGSNLGSPLHF.

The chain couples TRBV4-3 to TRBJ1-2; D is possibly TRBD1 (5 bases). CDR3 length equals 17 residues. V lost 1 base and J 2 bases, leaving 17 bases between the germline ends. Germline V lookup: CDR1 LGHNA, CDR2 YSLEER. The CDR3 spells CASSQASPGALNYGYTF. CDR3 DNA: TGCGCCAGCAGCCAAGCTTCACCTGGGGCGCTCAACTATGGCTACACCTTC.

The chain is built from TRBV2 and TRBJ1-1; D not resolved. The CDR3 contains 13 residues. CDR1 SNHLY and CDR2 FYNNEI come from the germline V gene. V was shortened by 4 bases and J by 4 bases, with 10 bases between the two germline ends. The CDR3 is CASSVEGPTEAFF. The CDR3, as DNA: TGTGCCAGCAGTGTAGAGGGTCCCACTGAAGCTTTCTTT.

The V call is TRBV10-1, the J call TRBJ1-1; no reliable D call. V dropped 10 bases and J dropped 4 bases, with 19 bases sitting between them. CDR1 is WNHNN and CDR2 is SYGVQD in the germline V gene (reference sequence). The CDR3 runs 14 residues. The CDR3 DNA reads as TGCGCCACCACGGAGGGTTTTATGAGCACTGAAGCTTTCTTT. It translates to CATTEGFMSTEAFF.

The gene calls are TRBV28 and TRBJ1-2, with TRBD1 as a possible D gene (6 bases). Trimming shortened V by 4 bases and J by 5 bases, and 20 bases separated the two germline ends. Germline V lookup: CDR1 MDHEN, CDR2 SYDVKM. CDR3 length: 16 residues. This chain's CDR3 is CASSSLGARGGYGYTF. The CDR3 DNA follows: TGTGCCAGCAGTTCGCTGGGGGCCAGGGGTGGGTATGGCTACACCTTC.